A selection of T cell receptor beta chains follows, all from one sample in a study of blood T cell repertoires in COVID-19. Sequencing used immunoSEQ multiplex PCR; TCRdb keeps in-frame clones, though not all of them. The repertoire holds about 80,000 clones, around 83% seen once, with over 30% in the top ten. The sequenced sample consisted of peripheral blood. These receptors all stem from a man of 80 years or more with active or convalescent COVID-19. Each CDR3 is given with its conserved first and last residue. The order of the fields is V gene, clone size, CDR3 length, D gene, J gene, CDR3 protein, CDR3 DNA. The D gene is left open where the match is weak. Size is omitted from some rows. Given values are once, few, many or a class for expanded clones.

>TRBV5-1|NA|14|NA|TRBJ2-5
CASSLDISQETQYF
TGCGCCAGCAGCTTGGACATTTCGCAAGAGACCCAGTACTTC
>TRBV7-2|NA|14|NA|TRBJ2-5
CASTPGRSGETQYF
TGTGCCAGCACCCCGGGAAGATCGGGAGAGACCCAGTACTTC
>TRBV5-6|NA|13|NA|TRBJ2-1
CASSLGVFNEQFF
TGTGCCAGCAGCTTAGGGGTATTCAATGAGCAGTTCTTC
>TRBV7-2|NA|18|TRBD1|TRBJ2-4
CASSLVKPGQGAKNIQYF
TGTGCCAGCAGCTTAGTTAAGCCGGGACAGGGGGCCAAAAACATTCAGTACTTC
>TRBV7-3|NA|15|TRBD2|TRBJ2-7
CASSLGRGSTYEQYF
TGTGCCAGCAGCTTAGGGCGGGGGAGCACCTACGAGCAGTACTTC
>TRBV19|NA|15|TRBD1|TRBJ1-4
CASSPTGVNNEKLFF
TGTGCCAGTAGCCCTACAGGGGTGAATAATGAAAAACTGTTTTTT
>TRBV5-1|NA|15|NA|TRBJ1-1
CASSLGQVGYTEAFF
TGCGCCAGCAGCTTGGGCCAGGTTGGGTACACTGAAGCTTTCTTT
>TRBV30|NA|13|NA|TRBJ2-2
CAWPEAGTGELFF
TGTGCCTGGCCCGAGGCGGGCACCGGGGAGCTGTTTTTT
>TRBV10-2|NA|15|TRBD2|TRBJ2-5
CASSATSGLKETQYF
TGCGCCAGCAGTGCGACTAGCGGGCTTAAAGAGACCCAGTACTTC
>TRBV18|NA|20|TRBD2|TRBJ2-1
CASSPGTRTSGSTPYNEQFF
TGTGCCAGCTCGCCCGGGACAAGGACTAGCGGGAGCACTCCCTACAATGAGCAGTTCTTC
>TRBV7-2|once|15|NA|TRBJ2-1
CASSLERDFYNEQFF
TGTGCCAGCAGCTTAGAAAGGGACTTCTACAATGAGCAGTTCTTC
>TRBV7-5|NA|15|NA|TRBJ2-3
CVRMAGGPGTDTQYF
TGTGTCAGAATGGCGGGGGGGCCAGGGACAGATACGCAGTATTTT
>TRBV28|NA|14|NA|TRBJ1-2
CASLTGLPNYGYTF
TGTGCCAGCCTTACGGGGTTGCCTAACTATGGCTACACCTTC
>TRBV5-1|NA|15|TRBD1|TRBJ2-3
CASSYGQAFTDTQYF
TGCGCCAGCAGTTACGGACAGGCGTTCACAGATACGCAGTATTTT
>TRBV7-9|NA|15|TRBD1|TRBJ1-2
CASSPPGTGGRGYTF
TGTGCCAGCAGCCCCCCCGGGACAGGGGGTCGGGGCTACACCTTC
>TRBV3-1/TRBV3-2|few|16|NA|TRBJ1-2
CASSRWEGVDLYGYTF
TGTGCCAGCAGCCGTTGGGAGGGGGTGGATCTCTATGGCTACACCTTC
>TRBV12-3/TRBV12-4|NA|12|NA|TRBJ1-6
CASSLRSSPLHF
TGTGCCAGCAGTTTAAGGAGTTCACCCCTCCACTTT
>TRBV5-1|NA|12|NA|TRBJ2-7
CASSQDNYEQYF
TGCGCCAGCAGCCAAGACAACTACGAGCAGTACTTC
>TRBV30|NA|10|NA|TRBJ2-7
CAWGGYEQYF
TGTGCCTGGGGCGGGTACGAGCAGTACTTC
>TRBV19|few|16|TRBD1|TRBJ2-2
CAIRNPGQGLSGELFF
TGTGCCATTAGAAATCCGGGACAGGGGTTATCAGGGGAGCTGTTTTTT
>TRBV28|few|19|TRBD2|TRBJ2-1
CASSPGRLAGRSSYNEQFF
TGTGCCAGCAGTCCAGGGCGACTAGCGGGCAGAAGCTCCTACAATGAGCAGTTCTTC
>TRBV7-3|once|13|NA|TRBJ2-2
CASGHSNTGELFF
TGTGCCAGCGGACATTCTAACACCGGGGAGCTGTTTTTT
>TRBV20-1|NA|11|NA|TRBJ2-7
CSATRTYEQYF
TGCAGTGCTACAAGGACTTACGAGCAGTACTTC
>TRBV5-1|NA|14|TRBD2|TRBJ2-1
CASSILAGVHEQFF
TGCGCCAGCAGCATCCTAGCGGGGGTACATGAGCAGTTCTTC
>TRBV19|NA|15|TRBD1|TRBJ1-4
CASSARTGEGEKLFF
TGTGCCAGTAGTGCCAGGACAGGGGAGGGTGAAAAACTGTTTTTT
>TRBV3-1/TRBV3-2|NA|13|TRBD2|TRBJ2-5
CASRSGSDETQYF
TGTGCCAGCCGCAGCGGGAGTGATGAGACCCAGTACTTC
>TRBV14|NA|15|NA|TRBJ2-7
CASSTRDFFSYEQYF
TGTGCCAGCAGCACCCGGGACTTTTTCTCCTACGAGCAGTACTTC
>TRBV2|NA|17|TRBD2|TRBJ2-7
CASSPTHRLAGNYEQYF
TGTGCCAGCAGTCCCACCCATCGACTAGCGGGGAACTACGAGCAGTACTTC
>TRBV19|NA|16|TRBD2|TRBJ2-1
CASSTTSGRSYNEQFF
TGTGCCAGTAGTACGACTAGCGGGAGGTCCTACAATGAGCAGTTCTTC
>TRBV19|once|15|TRBD2|TRBJ2-7
CASSIERGSSYEQYF
TGTGCCAGTAGTATTGAGCGGGGGTCCTCCTACGAGCAGTACTTC
>TRBV6-4|few|13|NA|TRBJ2-3
CASPTRSTDTQYF
TGTGCCAGCCCAACTAGAAGCACAGATACGCAGTATTTT
>TRBV28|few|14|NA|TRBJ2-5
CASSFVAVQETQYF
TGTGCCAGCAGTTTTGTAGCGGTCCAAGAGACCCAGTACTTC
>TRBV3-1/TRBV3-2|NA|15|TRBD2|TRBJ2-2
CASSQAGGNTGELFF
TGTGCCAGCAGCCAAGCGGGAGGGAACACCGGGGAGCTGTTTTTT
>TRBV11-3|once|15|TRBD2|TRBJ2-1
CASSRTLAVYNEQFF
TGTGCCAGCAGCAGGACACTAGCGGTGTACAATGAGCAGTTCTTC